The source of this TCR beta chain is a study of identical twins. Whole-study results and caveats: An excess of low generation probability was shown by twin-shared out-of-frame alpha sequences. Beta out-of-frame sequences showed weaker excess twin sharing.

This clonotype was seen at least ten times. Antigen specificity is unknown. TCRdb itself ran the 5' RACE reads through MiXCR, one entry per CDR3 protein. Among roughly 720,000 distinct CDR3 sequences listed, around a sixth were seen once. CDR1 and CDR2 from the germline V gene are LGHDT and YNNKEL (reference sequence). Deletions cut 6 bases from V and 0 bases from J, with 3 bases between. This CDR3 comprises 13 residues. This same sample was also part of a study on T cells expressing NK-cell markers. From that study: Restriction of sorting to alpha-beta TCR T cells was accomplished in several experiments using an anti-gamma-delta TCR antibody. Roughly six donors showed dominant NKG2C+ clonotypes comprising roughly 1.0-7.0% of their CD8+ T cells.

This TCR was recovered from a woman younger than 30 in good health. V is TRBV3-1 and J is TRBJ2-6; no reliable D call. Sequencing used PBMCs. CDR3 bases: TGTGCCAGCAGGCCCTCTGGGGCCAACGTCCTGACTTTC. Protein product: CASRPSGANVLTF.